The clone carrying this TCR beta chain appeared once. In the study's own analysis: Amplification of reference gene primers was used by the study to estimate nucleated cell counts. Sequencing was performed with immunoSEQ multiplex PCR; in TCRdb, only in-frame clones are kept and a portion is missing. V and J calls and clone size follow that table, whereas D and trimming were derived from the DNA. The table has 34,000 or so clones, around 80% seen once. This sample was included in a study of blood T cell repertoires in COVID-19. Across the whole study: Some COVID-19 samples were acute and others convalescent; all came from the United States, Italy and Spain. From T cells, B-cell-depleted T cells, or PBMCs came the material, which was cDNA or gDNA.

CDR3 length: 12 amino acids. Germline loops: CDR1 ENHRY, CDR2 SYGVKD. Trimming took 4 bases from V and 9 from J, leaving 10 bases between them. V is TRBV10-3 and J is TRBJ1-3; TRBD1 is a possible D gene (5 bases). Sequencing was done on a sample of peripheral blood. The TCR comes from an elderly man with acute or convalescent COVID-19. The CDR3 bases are TGTGCCATCAGTGGACAGCTTGGCACCATATATTTT. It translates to CAISGQLGTIYF.